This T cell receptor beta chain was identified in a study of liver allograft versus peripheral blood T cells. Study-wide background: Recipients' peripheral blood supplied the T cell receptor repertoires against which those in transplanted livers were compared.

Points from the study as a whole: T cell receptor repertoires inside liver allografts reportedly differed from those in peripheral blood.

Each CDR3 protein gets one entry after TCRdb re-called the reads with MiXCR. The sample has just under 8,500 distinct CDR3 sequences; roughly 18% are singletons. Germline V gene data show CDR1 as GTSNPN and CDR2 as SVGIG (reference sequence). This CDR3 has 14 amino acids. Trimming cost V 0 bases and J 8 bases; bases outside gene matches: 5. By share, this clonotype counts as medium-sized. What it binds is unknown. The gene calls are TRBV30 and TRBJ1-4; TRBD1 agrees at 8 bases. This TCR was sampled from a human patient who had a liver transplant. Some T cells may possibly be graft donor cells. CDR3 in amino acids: CAWSVGQGGEKLFF. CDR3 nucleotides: TGTGCCTGGAGTGTAGGACAGGGTGGGGAAAAACTGTTTTTT.